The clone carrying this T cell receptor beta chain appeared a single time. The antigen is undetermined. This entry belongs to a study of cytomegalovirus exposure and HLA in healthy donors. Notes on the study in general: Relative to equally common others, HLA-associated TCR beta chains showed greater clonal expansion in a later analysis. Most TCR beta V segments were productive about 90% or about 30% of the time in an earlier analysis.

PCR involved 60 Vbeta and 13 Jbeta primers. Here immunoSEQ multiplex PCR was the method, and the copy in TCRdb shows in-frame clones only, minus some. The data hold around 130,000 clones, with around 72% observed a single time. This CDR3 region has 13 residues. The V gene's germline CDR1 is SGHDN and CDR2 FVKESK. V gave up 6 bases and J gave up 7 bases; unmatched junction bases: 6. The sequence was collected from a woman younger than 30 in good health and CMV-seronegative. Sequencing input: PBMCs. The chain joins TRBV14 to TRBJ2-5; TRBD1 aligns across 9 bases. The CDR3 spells CASSKGQGLTQYF. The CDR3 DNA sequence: TGTGCCAGCAGTAAAGGACAGGGGTTGACCCAGTACTTC.